This T cell receptor beta chain stems from a study of CD4+ T cells in melanoma. The length of the CDR3 is 15 residues. Deletions cut 1 base from V and 10 bases from J, with 16 bases between. Germline V gene lookup returns CDR1 SGHAT and CDR2 FQNNGV. This table comes from immunoSEQ multiplex PCR, and its TCRdb copy is limited to in-frame clones, with some not included. The table has 10,000 to 13,000 clones, approximately 66% seen once; the top ten hold 7% to 9.5%. This clone showed up just once. Its antigen is undetermined. Study-level results: CD8+ T cell, macrophage and B cell function reportedly correlated with neoantigen-specific CD4+ T cells. Diverse differentiation states were reported for melanoma neoantigen-specific CD4+ T cells.

The J gene is TRBJ1-4, the V gene TRBV11-2; D might be TRBD1 (5 bases). The sequencing sample was made of cells from a culture (not recorded whether cultured in vitro). This clonotype originated in a human donor with melanoma. The chain's CDR3 is CASSLAPDSSLKLFF. CDR3 DNA sequence: TGTGCCAGCAGCTTAGCCCCTGACAGTTCCCTAAAACTGTTTTTT.